This T cell receptor beta chain was recovered during a study of T cells in Graves' hyperthyroidism and ophthalmopathy. Template material for amplifying TCR beta CDR3 regions consisted of RNA transcripts. The HTBI primer set was used in a first-round RT-PCR of the TCR CDR3. Each CDR3 protein gets one entry after TCRdb re-called the multiplex PCR reads with MiXCR. This table holds roughly 280,000 distinct CDR3 sequences, 17% found once. On this clonotype: The antigen is unknown.

There are 14 residues in the CDR3. The germline V gene encodes CDR1 LNHDA and CDR2 SQIVND (reference sequence). With 7 bases removed from V and 5 bases from J, the gap between germline ends came to 14 bases. For the diagnoses, clinical symptoms, serum thyroxine and TRAb, thyroid ultrasound and orbital computed tomography were used. Points from the study as a whole: The model predicted ophthalmopathy a median approximately 6 months before onset.

Sequences were obtained from blood. The chain is built from TRBV19 and TRBJ2-2, with a weak D call TRBD1 (5 bases). The TCR comes from a woman in her fifties or sixties with Graves' ophthalmopathy. DNA of the CDR3: TGTGCCAGTATAGCAGGGCAAAGGACCGGGGAGCTGTTTTTT. It specifies CASIAGQRTGELFF.